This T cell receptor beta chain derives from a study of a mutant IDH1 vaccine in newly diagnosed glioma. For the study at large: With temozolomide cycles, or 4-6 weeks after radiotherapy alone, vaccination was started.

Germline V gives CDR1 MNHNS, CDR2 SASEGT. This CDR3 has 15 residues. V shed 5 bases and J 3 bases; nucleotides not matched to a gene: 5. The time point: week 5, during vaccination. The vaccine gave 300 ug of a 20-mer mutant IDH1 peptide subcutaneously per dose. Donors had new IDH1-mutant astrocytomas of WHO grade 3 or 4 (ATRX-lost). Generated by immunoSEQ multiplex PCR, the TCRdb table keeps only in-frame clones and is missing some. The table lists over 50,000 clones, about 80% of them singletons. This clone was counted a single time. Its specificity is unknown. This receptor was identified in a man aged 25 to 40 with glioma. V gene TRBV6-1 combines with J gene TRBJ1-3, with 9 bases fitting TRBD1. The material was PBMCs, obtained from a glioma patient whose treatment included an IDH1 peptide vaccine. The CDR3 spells CASSSTGGYGNTIYF. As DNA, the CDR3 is TGTGCCAGCAGTTCTACAGGGGGCTATGGAAACACCATATATTTT.